This T cell receptor (beta chain) derives from a study of blood T cell repertoires in COVID-19. Study as a whole: Acute and convalescent COVID-19 samples came from the United States, Italy and Spain. Sources were T cells, B-cell-depleted T cells, or PBMCs; the material itself was cDNA or gDNA.

V gave up 5 bases and J gave up 5 bases; unmatched junction bases: 3. Germline V gene sequence: CDR1 SGHRS, CDR2 YFSETQ. This CDR3 region has 14 residues. Original handling: Amplified reference gene primers provided the basis for estimating nucleated cell counts. The table came from immunoSEQ multiplex PCR; TCRdb's copy has only in-frame clones and leaves some out. That table furnishes V, J and clone size, whereas the DNA furnished D and trimming. The table has tens of thousands of clones, just over 85% seen once. The chain uses TRBV5-1 and TRBJ2-1; 11 nucleotides match TRBD2. The TCR originated in a man between 70 and 80 years old with active or convalescent COVID-19. Sequenced material: peripheral blood. This CDR3 reads CASRTSGDHNEQFF. The CDR3 DNA sequence: TGCGCCAGCAGGACTAGCGGGGACCACAATGAGCAGTTCTTC.